Sequencing of this T cell receptor beta chain was carried out in a study of blood T cells in healthy people across ages. Points from the study as a whole: Diversity of TCR beta per million T cells declined in a roughly linear way with age. Long-lived and aged donors differed, with more naive CD4+ cells and higher diversity in the long-lived.

Germline-derived CDR1 and CDR2 are MNHEY and SVGEGT. This CDR3 region has 16 residues. The V gene lost 2 bases and the J gene lost 1 base, with 12 bases spanning the gap. The authors ran a second PCR of about 7 to 11 cycles using a sample-barcoded 5' primer and a J-beta primer mix. TCRdb reprocessed the 5' RACE reads via MiXCR and lists one record per CDR3 protein. The table includes more than 1.4 million distinct CDR3 sequences, 40% to 50% detected once. With each sample, at least 5 micrograms of total RNA were extracted. With regard to this clonotype: Antigen: not known.

The specimen sequenced was blood. This TCR derives from a woman aged 18-29 years in good health. The rearrangement uses TRBV6-2 or TRBV6-3 and TRBJ2-4; D may correspond to TRBD1 or TRBD2 (5 bases each). CDR3 sequence reads: CASSYMGVLAKNIQYF. DNA of the CDR3: TGTGCCAGCAGTTACATGGGGGTGCTGGCCAAAAACATTCAGTACTTC.